These 20 T cell receptor beta chains originate from one sample sequenced in a study of cytomegalovirus exposure and HLA in healthy donors. Use of 60 Vbeta and 13 Jbeta primers characterized the PCR. The protocol was immunoSEQ multiplex PCR, while the TCRdb copy is restricted to in-frame clones and leaves out a portion. The sample gives 180,000 or so clones, 77% of which show up once; about 1.5% is in the top ten. Sequencing was carried out using PBMCs. These TCRs come from a man between 18 and 35 years old in good health and CMV-seronegative.

This rearrangement joins TRBV2 to TRBJ1-4; a possible D gene is TRBD1 (6 bases). The CDR3 runs to 14 residues. Germline values: CDR1 SNHLY, CDR2 FYNNEI. Trimming pared 5 bases from V and 1 base from J, leaving 8 bases between. The CDR3 bases are TGTGCCAGCAGTCCGACAGGAACTAATGAAAAACTGTTTTTT. Protein product: CASSPTGTNEKLFF. The complete variable domain, with remaining parts taken from reference TRBV2 and TRBJ1-4, reads EPEVTQTPSHQVTQMGQEVILRCVPISNHLYFYWYRQILGQKVEFLVSFYNNEISEKSEIFDDQFSVERPDGSNFTLKIRSTKLEDSAMYFCASSPTGTNEKLFFGSGTQLSVL.

The chain is built from TRBV2 and TRBJ2-3; possible D gene TRBD2, 5 bases. This CDR3 has 11 amino acids. Germline CDR1 reads SNHLY; CDR2 reads FYNNEI. The V end was cut by 7 bases, the J end by 4 bases, with 6 bases between. The chain's CDR3 is CASMRADTQYF. The CDR3 nucleotides read TGTGCCAGCATGAGGGCAGATACGCAGTATTTT.

The gene calls are TRBV28 and TRBJ2-7, with D hard to call. Per germline, CDR1 MDHEN and CDR2 SYDVKM. The CDR3 contains 12 residues. Trimming took 10 bases from V and 7 from J, leaving 17 bases between them. The CDR3 reads CAIQSPLGEQYF. The CDR3 nucleotides read TGTGCCATTCAAAGCCCCCTCGGGGAGCAGTACTTC.

The chain combines TRBV5-1 with TRBJ2-5; D is perhaps TRBD2 (5 bases). CDR1 SGHRS and CDR2 YFSETQ come from the germline V gene. With 0 bases removed from V and 3 bases from J, the gap between germline ends came to 21 bases. The CDR3 extends over 18 amino acids. The CDR3 DNA reads as TGCGCCAGCAGCTTGGCCAACCCCCCGAGGTCGAGGGAAGAGACCCAGTACTTC. Its protein is CASSLANPPRSREETQYF.

The chain couples TRBV11-3 to TRBJ2-1, with 7 nucleotides matching TRBD2. Germline CDR1 SGHNT, CDR2 YENEEA. The trim removed 5 bases at V and 4 bases at J, leaving 8 bases unmatched. The CDR3 has 15 amino acids. This chain's CDR3 is CASSRSSGQYNEQFF. CDR3 nucleotides: TGTGCCAGCAGCCGATCTAGCGGTCAATACAATGAGCAGTTCTTC. Filled out from reference TRBV11-3 and TRBJ2-1, the complete variable domain reads EAGVVQSPRYKIIEKKQPVAFWCNPISGHNTLYWYLQNLGQGPELLIRYENEEAVDDSQLPKDRFSAERLKGVDSTLKIQPAELGDSAVYLCASSRSSGQYNEQFFGPGTRLTVL.

The CDR3 bases are TGCGCCAGCAGCTTGGCCGGAAGGGGCCTGAGCTCTGGGGCCAACGTCCTGACTTTC. The encoded protein is CASSLAGRGLSSGANVLTF. The rearrangement links TRBV5-1 to TRBJ2-6, with TRBD1 as a possible D gene (5 bases). Germline V gene lookup returns CDR1 SGHRS and CDR2 YFSETQ. V was shortened by 0 bases and J by 0 bases, with 16 bases between the two germline ends. CDR3 length: 19 amino acids.

The CDR3 loop reads CASSEDKWVEASADTQYF. CDR3 DNA sequence: TGTGCCAGCAGTGAAGACAAGTGGGTAGAGGCTAGTGCAGATACGCAGTATTTT. The rearrangement joins TRBV6-1 to TRBJ2-3; no clear D gene. Per germline, CDR1 MNHNS and CDR2 SASEGT. V was trimmed by 1 base and J by 4 bases, leaving 21 bases between them. This CDR3 contains 18 residues.

The genes are TRBV20-1 and TRBJ2-7; D gene ambiguous. The CDR3 is made up of 11 amino acids. Trimming shortened V by 4 bases and J by 3 bases, and 7 bases separated the two germline ends. CDR1 and CDR2 from the germline V gene are DFQATT and SNEGSKA (reference sequence). CDR3 protein: CSAKAGYEQYF. The CDR3 DNA follows: TGCAGTGCTAAGGCAGGCTACGAGCAGTACTTC.

The chain links TRBV29-1 to TRBJ2-7; TRBD1 aligns across 12 bases. The germline CDR1 and CDR2 sequences are SQVTM and ANQGSEA. This CDR3 comprises 16 residues. The junction had 13 bases not matched to a gene; V was cut back by 3 bases and J by 7 bases. The CDR3 loop reads CSVEKVLGQGAGEQYF. CDR3 DNA: TGCAGCGTTGAGAAAGTTCTGGGACAGGGGGCGGGGGAGCAGTACTTC.

This clone was seen a few times. The V call is TRBV28, the J call TRBJ2-5, with D possibly being TRBD1 (7 bases). Germline assignment: CDR1 MDHEN and CDR2 SYDVKM. This CDR3 is built from 14 residues. With 2 bases removed from V and 5 bases from J, the gap between germline ends came to 12 bases. Here the CDR3 reads CASSLEGAGETQYF. CDR3 DNA: TGTGCCAGCAGTTTAGAGGGGGCGGGGGAGACCCAGTACTTC.

The chain uses TRBV4-2 and TRBJ2-1, with 8 positions matching TRBD2. From germline, CDR1 is LGHNA and CDR2 YNFKEQ. V trimming: 1 base; J trimming: 3 bases; junction bases outside the gene matches: 11. This CDR3 region has 18 residues. The CDR3 coding sequence is TGTGCCAGCAGCCAAGCCCGGTCCGGGGGGGTCGACTACAATGAGCAGTTCTTC. Its protein product is CASSQARSGGVDYNEQFF.

This chain joins TRBV5-1 and TRBJ2-1, with 12 positions matching TRBD2. The V gene's germline CDR1 is SGHRS and CDR2 YFSETQ. This CDR3 has 19 residues. V gave up 6 bases and J gave up 0 bases; unmatched junction bases: 13. As DNA, the CDR3 is TGCGCCAGCATCCTGCGAGGGACTAGCGGGCGCCCCTCCTACAATGAGCAGTTCTTC. It codes for CASILRGTSGRPSYNEQFF.

V is TRBV11-2 and J is TRBJ1-1; maybe TRBD1 (6 bases). The ends were cut back, 1 base at V and 1 base at J, with 7 bases in the middle. The CDR3 extends over 14 amino acids. The V gene's germline CDR1 is SGHAT and CDR2 FQNNGV. The CDR3 reads CASSLGQANTEAFF. In DNA form, the CDR3 reads TGTGCCAGCAGCTTAGGACAGGCGAACACTGAAGCTTTCTTT. Filled out from reference TRBV11-2 and TRBJ1-1, the complete variable domain reads EAGVAQSPRYKIIEKRQSVAFWCNPISGHATLYWYQQILGQGPKLLIQFQNNGVVDDSQLPKDRFSAERLKGVDSTLKIQPAKLEDSAVYLCASSLGQANTEAFFGQGTRLTVV.

This chain connects TRBV19 to TRBJ2-6, with D maybe TRBD1 (6 bases). The CDR3 is 16 residues long. The V end lost 5 bases, the J end lost 0 bases, and 11 bases lay between the germline ends. CDR1 and CDR2 (germline): LNHDA, SQIVND (reference sequence). The CDR3 loop is CASSATGSSGANVLTF. CDR3 sequence (DNA): TGTGCCAGTAGTGCGACAGGCTCCTCTGGGGCCAACGTCCTGACTTTC.

The rearrangement joins TRBV4-2 to TRBJ1-2, with D possibly matching TRBD1 (6 bases). Looked up from germline, CDR1 is LGHNA and CDR2 is YNFKEQ. V lost 0 bases and J lost 0, with 17 bases in between. This CDR3 region has 18 residues. CDR3 nucleotides: TGTGCCAGCAGCCAAGATGGGGATTGGGGGCGGACTAACTATGGCTACACCTTC. This encodes CASSQDGDWGRTNYGYTF.

The chain recombines TRBV2 with TRBJ1-2; no clear D gene. Trimming stripped 7 bases from V and 2 bases from J, with 11 bases between. The CDR3 has 13 amino acids. CDR1 is SNHLY, CDR2 FYNNEI, per germline. DNA for the CDR3: TGTGCCAGCATCTCTGAGAGGAACTATGGCTACACCTTC. This gives the protein CASISERNYGYTF.

The gene calls are TRBV6-5 and TRBJ1-5, with TRBD1 matching 10 bases. The ends lost 10 bases at V and 6 bases at J; junction bases unmatched: 9. The CDR3 consists of 14 residues. CDR1 is MNHEY and CDR2 is SVGAGI in the germline V gene. DNA of the CDR3: TGTGCCATCTCGACAGGGGGCAGGGGTCAGCCCCAGCATTTT. The encoded protein is CAISTGGRGQPQHF.

This chain uses TRBV4-2 with TRBJ2-3, with 10 nucleotides matching TRBD2. Germline CDR1 reads LGHNA; CDR2 reads YNFKEQ. V was pared by 5 bases and J by 1 base, with 3 bases of the junction left unmatched. The CDR3 loop spans 15 amino acids. Written as DNA, the CDR3 is TGTGCCAGCAGCTCAGGGACTAGCGGCACAGATACGCAGTATTTT. It yields the protein CASSSGTSGTDTQYF.

V and J are TRBV9 and TRBJ2-3, with 8 bases that match TRBD2. Germline V gene lookup returns CDR1 SGDLS and CDR2 YYNGEE. The CDR3 has 15 residues. Trimming cost V 0 bases and J 6 bases; bases outside gene matches: 6. In DNA, the CDR3 is TGTGCCAGCAGCGTAGAGGGACTAGTAGTGGATACGCAGTATTTT. Translation: CASSVEGLVVDTQYF.

The gene calls are TRBV19 and TRBJ2-1; 12 nucleotides match TRBD1. The V gene end was trimmed by 1 base and the J gene end by 7 bases; junction bases not matched to a gene: 5. Germline values: CDR1 LNHDA, CDR2 SQIVND (reference sequence). The CDR3 consists of 16 residues. DNA of the CDR3: TGTGCCAGTAGTATAGTAGGGACAGGGGGCACTAATGAGCAGTTCTTC. It is translated as CASSIVGTGGTNEQFF.